The source of this T cell receptor beta chain is a study of CD8 T cells in Susac syndrome. Reverse transcription used 0.5 to 1 ug RNA and random hexamers. Amplification of TCR beta CDR3 by immunoSEQ multiplex PCR spanned 54 Vbeta and 13 Jbeta. TCRdb re-called the immunoSEQ multiplex PCR reads with MiXCR, one entry per CDR3 protein. The table records some 190,000 distinct CDR3 sequences, about 95% of them present only once. CDR1 is MNHEY, CDR2 SVGAGI, per germline. The CDR3 is 14 amino acids. V dropped 2 bases and J dropped 3; count of bases not matched to a gene: 1. TEMRA cells were FACS-enriched, while CD8+ and CD4+ T cells were negatively isolated.

The source is a human donor in good health. Sequencing input: CD4+ T cells from PBMCs. The rearrangement joins TRBV6-5 to TRBJ2-1; 7 nucleotides match TRBD2. CDR3 loop: CASSYAGDYNEQFF. The CDR3 nucleotides are TGTGCCAGCAGTTACGCGGGAGACTACAATGAGCAGTTCTTC.